This T cell receptor (beta chain) was recovered during a study of CD8+ T cells in alopecia areata (dated by TCRdb to the late 2010s). Background on the whole study: The treated patients, all with moderate-to-severe alopecia areata, were enrolled in an open-label pilot trial of oral tofacitinib given at 5 to 10 mg twice daily. Patients stayed on tofacitinib for 6 to 18 months and then had 6 months of follow-up off drug so that delayed response and recurrence could be assessed. immunoSEQ multiplex PCR using 35 Vbeta forward primers and 13 Jbeta reverse primers was used to amplify TCRbeta CDR3 regions. The SALT score, which quantifies the percentage of affected scalp surface area, was used to measure disease severity in treated patients. In both human patients and the C3H/HeJ mouse model, the study applied high-throughput TCRbeta sequencing to look at T cell clonal expansion in alopecia areata. Clonality in the scalp was compared among normal scalp (n=4), patchy alopecia areata scalp (n=8), and alopecia totalis/universalis scalp (n=8). On the human side, TCRbeta sequencing was run on scalp tissue and on sorted CD4+ and CD8+ peripheral blood T cells from healthy controls and from alopecia areata patients with either patchy or totalis/universalis disease. Patients on tofacitinib were biopsied at baseline and after 4 and 24 weeks of treatment, and several of the patients also had a later scalp biopsy. RNA was obtained with the PAXgene miRNA kit for fixed scalp, the miRNeasy kit for PBMCs, and the RNeasy kit for mouse skin. Beyond this particular receptor, the publication reports: Because the treated cohort was small and included a single nonresponder, larger studies are needed to assess links between baseline CD8+ expansion and response. Tofacitinib significantly decreased scalp clonality and the number of expanded CD8+ clones among the top 100 scalp clones. Unlike mouse skin, which is dominated by gammadelta T cells, normal human skin has resident alphabeta T cells that are also sequenced, and this complicates analysis of the scalp TCR repertoire. TCR sequences shared between patients were less clear than in mice, possibly partly because of HLA diversity in the patient population. Compared with normal scalp, lesional scalp, particularly in alopecia totalis/universalis, had higher clonality and more expanded CD8+ clones, which suggests antigenic drive. During tofacitinib treatment, many expanded lesional clones stuck around in both scalp and blood, and this persistence may partly explain why relapse happens after treatment is stopped.

In the case of this clone: The antigen it recognizes is unknown. Qualities for individual bases were not recorded, and no much larger clone is one base off.

Ends trimmed: V by 8 bases, J by 6 bases; bases unmatched to a gene: 21. Per the germline V gene (reference sequence), MNHEY is the CDR1 and SMNVEV is the CDR2. The CDR3 has 20 amino acids, counting the end cysteine and phenylalanine. Only the CDR3 portion is preserved as DNA: 60 bases, with reading frame beginning at the first base. Library method: the immunoSEQ multiplex PCR assay. For TCR sequencing, RNA was extracted from every sample and reverse transcribed into cDNA to serve as template. First-strand cDNA was synthesized with SuperScript III using a 2:1 mix of oligo-dT and random hexamers. Amplification bias was assessed with a synthetic immune receptor repertoire, and residual bias was removed computationally. The authors processed their data as follows. After raw reads were preprocessed to remove errors, the CDR3 was defined following IMGT conventions as running from the conserved cysteine to phenylalanine. Clonality was computed by normalizing Shannon entropy by log2 of the number of productive unique TCRs and subtracting the result from 1. Scalp TCRbeta sequences were cross-referenced with sorted blood CD4 and CD8 repertoires so that the CD4 or CD8 identity of scalp clones could be inferred. TCRdb carries this immuneACCESS record with in-frame sequences only. Its versions omit some clonotypes, under half of them owing to an unresolved V gene in the studies checked, with the rest unexplained. From that table come the V and J calls and clone size; the DNA was used to work out D and trimming. The sample table shows 150,000 to 200,000 clones, and approximately 62% are seen once. Of the sample, approximately 14% falls within the top ten clones.

Reading the label with the study, this specimen's time point is: about 25 weeks on oral tofacitinib. The label giving this sample's treatment or condition can be read as: oral pan-JAK inhibitor, 5-10 mg twice daily. Lesional scalp punch biopsies and peripheral blood were obtained from alopecia areata patients. PBMCs were isolated by density centrifugation and stained for CD3, CD4 and CD8, after which CD4+ and CD8+ T cells were sorted on a FACSAria. The V gene is TRBV27 and the J gene is TRBJ2-2; the junction holds 13 bases that match TRBD2. Here the sequenced sample was CD4+ T cells sorted from blood, taken at week 24, from a patient treated with tofacitinib. The clonotype originates from a human donor with alopecia areata. The CDR3 reads CASLGLPGTSGVKPSGELFF. The DNA sequence reads TGTGCCAGCCTGGGACTTCCCGGGACTAGCGGGGTTAAACCGTCCGGGGAGCTGTTTTTT.